This T cell receptor (beta chain) is from a study of yellow fever vaccine responses in identical twins. Study observations and caveats: Twins reportedly had a vaccine T cell response that seemed partly convergent, partly personalized.

TCRdb redid the calling of the RT-PCR reads with MiXCR, one entry per CDR3 protein. Of about 16,000 distinct CDR3 sequences detected, around 84% appear once; the ten largest clones hold 1.8%. Of note for this clonotype: The antigen is not known.

This receptor was obtained from a young woman who received the yellow fever vaccine. Sequences were derived from T cells from blood (PBMCs), unsorted or a sorted subset (not recorded which), sampled before or after yellow fever vaccination (not recorded which).

The CDR3 coding sequence is TGCGCCAGCAGCTCCTTAGCGGGGGGGCGCGATGAGCAGTTCTTC. Protein: CASSSLAGGRDEQFF. J is TRBJ2-1 and V is TRBV5-1, with TRBD2 matching 11 bases. This CDR3 has 15 amino acids. With V trimmed by 3 bases and J by 8 bases, 7 bases remained unmatched. CDR1 and CDR2 from the germline V gene are SGHRS and YFSETQ.